This T cell receptor (beta chain) was identified during a study of blood T cell repertoires in COVID-19. For the study at large: COVID-19 samples from acute and convalescent phases originated in the United States, Italy and Spain. T cells, B-cell-depleted T cells, or PBMCs provided the cDNA or gDNA that served as material.

Per the authors' pipeline: Researchers report that nucleated cell counts were estimated from reference gene primer amplification. The repertoire was sequenced with immunoSEQ multiplex PCR; TCRdb's copy has only in-frame clones and lacks some. D and trimming come from the DNA, and the V and J calls and clone size come from that table. The repertoire consists of roughly 160,000 clones, with roughly 84% occurring once and the leading ten covering about 0.95%. The CDR3 spans 14 residues. In germline, CDR1 is SGHRS, CDR2 YFSETQ. Unmatched junction bases numbered 3, after V lost 1 base and J lost 6 bases. The source is a man in his forties with acute or convalescent COVID-19. The sample taken for sequencing was peripheral blood. The chain uses TRBV5-1 and TRBJ2-7; 11 nucleotides match TRBD1. The CDR3 here is CASSLSGTGGEQYF. CDR3 nucleotides: TGCGCCAGCAGCTTGTCCGGGACAGGGGGCGAGCAGTACTTC.